The 29 T cell receptor beta chains below were found in one sample sequenced in a study of early T cells in non-severe SARS-CoV-2 infection. TCRdb reprocessed the 5' RACE reads via MiXCR and lists one record per CDR3 protein. Of roughly 29,000 distinct CDR3 sequences in the sample, 5% to 6% were seen once. Sequenced sample: whole blood. The receptors come from an adult who was a healthcare worker with PCR-confirmed SARS-CoV-2 infection or an uninfected control (not recorded which).

This clonotype has a count of ten or more. V and J are TRBV20-1 and TRBJ2-1; 12 bases fit TRBD2. The germline gives CDR1 DFQATT, CDR2 SNEGSKA (reference sequence). There are 17 residues in the CDR3. After removal of 1 base from V and 2 bases from J, the junction contained 6 bases not matched to a gene. In DNA, the CDR3 is TGCAGTGCTAGAGGCCCTAGCGGGAGGGCCGCCTACAATGAGCAGTTCTTC. Amino acids: CSARGPSGRAAYNEQFF.

This clonotype showed up many times. The genes are TRBV6-6 and TRBJ2-1, with 8 bases that match TRBD2. Germline CDR1 and CDR2: MNHNY and SVGAGI (reference sequence). The CDR3 runs to 14 residues. V lost 2 bases, J lost 7 bases, and 4 bases stayed unmatched. CDR3 sequence: CASSYPGLDNEQFF. The CDR3 DNA reads TGTGCCAGCAGTTACCCGGGACTAGATAATGAGCAGTTCTTC.

V usage is TRBV6-2 or TRBV6-3 and J usage is TRBJ1-1; TRBD1 aligns across 10 bases. This CDR3 comprises 16 residues. The trim removed 6 bases at V and 0 bases at J, leaving 7 bases unmatched. Germline CDR1 is MNHEY and CDR2 is SVGEGT. The CDR3 region is CASSWDRGQLNTEAFF. The CDR3 coding sequence is TGTGCCAGCAGCTGGGACAGGGGACAATTGAACACTGAAGCTTTCTTT.

This clonotype was seen a few times. The V and J genes are TRBV2 and TRBJ2-1, with TRBD1 matching over 11 bases. CDR3 length equals 15 residues. V was clipped by 4 bases and J by 2 bases; unmatched bases: 1. CDR1 and CDR2 from the germline V gene are SNHLY and FYNNEI. CDR3 nucleotide sequence: TGTGCCAGCAGTGGGACAGGGGGCGCCTACAATGAGCAGTTCTTC. This translates into CASSGTGGAYNEQFF.

This clonotype was counted at least ten times. The genes are TRBV6-2 or TRBV6-3 and TRBJ1-5; 7 positions agree with TRBD1. CDR3 length: 16 residues. The V and J ends lost 6 bases and 5 bases, in that order; junction bases with no gene match: 13. Germline values: CDR1 MNHEY, CDR2 SVGEGT. The CDR3 bases are TGTGCCAGCAGACTACAATCGGGACAGAGACATCAGCCCCAGCATTTT. This encodes CASRLQSGQRHQPQHF.

This clonotype was recorded at least ten times. This rearrangement joins TRBV7-2 to TRBJ2-2, with D hard to call. The germline gives CDR1 SGHTA, CDR2 FQGNSA. The length of the CDR3 is 12 residues. The V end was cut by 3 bases, the J end by 5 bases, with 4 bases between. The CDR3 sequence is CASSFETGELFF. The CDR3 DNA sequence: TGTGCCAGCAGCTTCGAAACCGGGGAGCTGTTTTTT.

This clonotype was seen ten or more times. V and J are TRBV2 and TRBJ1-5; weak D call: TRBD1 (6 bases). From germline, CDR1 is SNHLY and CDR2 FYNNEI. The CDR3 is made up of 14 amino acids. V lost 7 bases, J lost 6 bases, and 16 bases lay in between. CDR3: CASTPLRDTQPQHF. The CDR3 DNA follows: TGTGCCAGCACTCCACTCCGGGACACTCAGCCCCAGCATTTT. Looking up the rest from reference TRBV2 and TRBJ1-5 gives the full variable domain: EPEVTQTPSHQVTQMGQEVILRCVPISNHLYFYWYRQILGQKVEFLVSFYNNEISEKSEIFDDQFSVERPDGSNFTLKIRSTKLEDSAMYFCASTPLRDTQPQHFGDGTRLSIL.

This clonotype was picked up many times. The chain has TRBV28 and TRBJ1-2; 7 nucleotides agree with TRBD1. The CDR3 runs to 13 residues. Germline-derived CDR1 and CDR2 are MDHEN and SYDVKM. Trimming at V came to 7 bases and at J to 4 bases, leaving 6 bases not matched to a gene. CDR3 sequence reads: CASTLTGRYGYTF. The DNA for the CDR3 is TGTGCCAGCACCTTGACAGGGCGCTATGGCTACACCTTC.

This clonotype was seen ten or more times. CDR3 amino acids: CASNEAGFDEQFF. In DNA form, the CDR3 reads TGTGCCAGCAACGAGGCCGGGTTTGATGAGCAGTTCTTC. The V gene is TRBV6-5, the J gene TRBJ2-1, with no clear D. Trimming stripped 7 bases from V and 8 bases from J, with 15 bases between. The CDR3 is 13 residues long. Germline CDR1 MNHEY, CDR2 SVGAGI.

This clonotype came up many times. This sequence joins TRBV5-6 and TRBJ2-7; D tentatively reads TRBD1 or TRBD2 (5 bases each). Between the trimmed V and J ends, which lost 3 bases and 2 bases, there was a span of 12 bases. The germline gives CDR1 SGHDT, CDR2 YYEEEE. The CDR3 contains 14 residues. The CDR3 DNA follows: TGTGCCAGCAGCTGGGGGACCCGAACCTACGAGCAGTACTTC. Encoded protein: CASSWGTRTYEQYF.

Many counts were recorded for this clonotype. V gene TRBV7-9 combines with J gene TRBJ1-3; D remains unclear. V was cut by 3 bases and J by 3 bases, with 12 bases left in between. CDR3 length: 15 amino acids. Germline CDR1 reads SEHNR; CDR2 reads FQNEAQ (reference sequence). This chain's CDR3 is CASSFIRAGGNTIYF. The CDR3 DNA sequence: TGTGCCAGCAGCTTCATACGGGCTGGTGGAAACACCATATATTTT.

There are many counts of this clonotype. DNA of the CDR3: TGTGCCAGCATAGGTGAGAGCAATCAGCCCCAGCATTTT. Translated: CASIGESNQPQHF. The rearrangement joins TRBV2 to TRBJ1-5; D ambiguous. Germline V gene lookup returns CDR1 SNHLY and CDR2 FYNNEI. This CDR3 has 13 residues. V lost 7 bases and J 1 base, leaving 8 bases between the germline ends.

The sample holds a few counts of this clonotype. The V and J genes are TRBV10-3 and TRBJ2-6, with 8 bases aligning to TRBD1. The CDR3 is 16 amino acids. Trimming removed 5 bases from V and 0 bases from J; junction bases left unmatched: 3. Per the germline V gene, CDR1 is ENHRY and CDR2 is SYGVKD. The CDR3 here is CAISRDRTSGANVLTF. In DNA, the CDR3 is TGTGCCATCAGTCGGGACAGGACCTCTGGGGCCAACGTCCTGACTTTC.

The table lists this clonotype with many counts. The V call is TRBV28, the J call TRBJ2-7, with D possibly matching TRBD1 (6 bases). The germline V and J ends were trimmed by 5 bases and 3 bases, with 11 bases remaining between them. The CDR3 extends over 13 amino acids. Germline assignment: CDR1 MDHEN and CDR2 SYDVKM. The CDR3 coding sequence is TGTGCCAGCAGTCTTGGACAGTACTACGAGCAGTACTTC. This translates into CASSLGQYYEQYF. Full variable domain (outside the CDR3, taken from reference TRBV28 and TRBJ2-7): DVKVTQSSRYLVKRTGEKVFLECVQDMDHENMFWYRQDPGLGLRLIYFSYDVKMKEKGDIPEGYSVSREKKERFSLILESASTNQTSMYLCASSLGQYYEQYFGPGTRLTVT.

This clonotype came up many times. V gene TRBV7-9 combines with J gene TRBJ2-7, with TRBD1 matching 7 bases. Germline V gene data show CDR1 as SEHNR and CDR2 as FQNEAQ (reference sequence). The CDR3 is 15 residues long. V lost 3 bases, J lost 4 bases, and 9 bases stayed unmatched. CDR3 nucleotides: TGTGCCAGCAGCTTTTGGGGGACAGAGGATTACGAGCAGTACTTC. This encodes CASSFWGTEDYEQYF.

This clonotype has a count of ten or more. The chain recombines TRBV28 with TRBJ2-2, with 7 bases identical to TRBD2. Per germline, CDR1 MDHEN and CDR2 SYDVKM. The CDR3 has 16 residues. The V and J ends lost 2 bases and 5 bases, in that order; junction bases with no gene match: 8. The CDR3 loop is CASSLPGEAGTGELFF. DNA for the CDR3: TGTGCCAGCAGTTTACCTGGGGAAGCGGGAACCGGGGAGCTGTTTTTT. Looking up the rest from reference TRBV28 and TRBJ2-2 gives the full variable domain: DVKVTQSSRYLVKRTGEKVFLECVQDMDHENMFWYRQDPGLGLRLIYFSYDVKMKEKGDIPEGYSVSREKKERFSLILESASTNQTSMYLCASSLPGEAGTGELFFGEGSRLTVL.

This clonotype was observed at least ten times. The chain carries TRBV4-2 and TRBJ2-1; 9 nucleotides line up with TRBD2. Germline CDR1 reads LGHNA; CDR2 reads YNFKEQ. V dropped 0 bases and J dropped 7; count of bases not matched to a gene: 4. CDR3 length: 15 residues. This CDR3 reads CASSQDPSGTNEQFF. The CDR3 region has the DNA TGTGCCAGCAGCCAAGATCCTAGCGGGACGAATGAGCAGTTCTTC.

This clonotype was recorded many times. The DNA for the CDR3 is TGCAGCCTACGACAGGGTCAATGGGAGCAGTACTTC. Translating gives CSLRQGQWEQYF. The V call is TRBV20-1, the J call TRBJ2-7; 7 positions agree with TRBD1. This CDR3 contains 12 residues. Per germline, CDR1 DFQATT and CDR2 SNEGSKA (reference sequence).

This clonotype was detected ten times or more. The V gene is TRBV6-2 or TRBV6-3, the J gene TRBJ2-1; 10 bases align to TRBD1. This CDR3 has 18 residues. CDR1 MNHEY and CDR2 SVGEGT come from the germline V gene. The J segment lost 7 bases and the V segment lost 0 bases, leaving 12 bases of the junction unmatched. The CDR3 sequence is CASSYSGQGWRGRNEQFF. Here the CDR3 DNA reads TGTGCCAGCAGTTACTCGGGACAGGGGTGGAGAGGAAGGAATGAGCAGTTCTTC.

This clonotype was seen many times. The CDR3: CASSPGQGEGTEAFF. CDR3 DNA: TGCGCCAGCAGCCCCGGACAGGGGGAAGGAACTGAAGCTTTCTTT. The V call is TRBV5-1, the J call TRBJ1-1; 10 bases are a match to TRBD1. V shed 4 bases, J shed 5 bases, and the junction held 8 bases outside the gene matches. The V gene's germline CDR1 is SGHRS and CDR2 YFSETQ. CDR3 size: 15 residues. Full variable domain (remainder filled in from reference TRBV5-1 and TRBJ1-1): KAGVTQTPRYLIKTRGQQVTLSCSPISGHRSVSWYQQTPGQGLQFLFEYFSETQRNKGNFPGRFSGRQFSNSRSEMNVSTLELGDSALYLCASSPGQGEGTEAFFGQGTRLTVV.

This clonotype was detected many times. The V and J genes are TRBV20-1 and TRBJ2-7; 9 positions match TRBD1. This CDR3 region has 15 residues. Germline CDR1 reads DFQATT; CDR2 reads SNEGSKA (reference sequence). The junction had 8 bases not matched to a gene; V was cut back by 2 bases and J by 3 bases. The CDR3 loop is CSARPLRDRVYEQYF. The CDR3 region has the DNA TGCAGTGCTAGACCCCTCCGGGACAGGGTCTACGAGCAGTACTTC.

In this sample, this clonotype turned up many times. V usage is TRBV5-6 and J usage is TRBJ1-2; D is ambiguous. V dropped 0 bases and J dropped 5 bases, with 11 bases sitting between them. The CDR3 length is 14 residues. Germline V gives CDR1 SGHDT, CDR2 YYEEEE. CDR3: CASSLGGSTYGYTF. The CDR3, as DNA: TGTGCCAGCAGCTTGGGCGGCAGCACTTATGGCTACACCTTC.

This clonotype was observed a handful of times. The chain employs TRBV5-1 and TRBJ1-3; tentatively, D is TRBD1 (5 bases). Germline V CDR1 and CDR2: SGHRS, YFSETQ. This CDR3 region has 17 residues. V gave up 2 bases and J gave up 2 bases, with 17 bases separating them. The DNA of the CDR3 is TGCGCCAGCAGCTTCCTCTCGCGGGGGGAAACTGGAAACACCATATATTTT. Protein sequence: CASSFLSRGETGNTIYF.

This clonotype was seen many times. The chain joins TRBV2 to TRBJ2-1, with D unclear. Trimming removed 6 bases at V and 0 bases at J, with 21 bases between. The germline gives CDR1 SNHLY, CDR2 FYNNEI. This CDR3 has 18 amino acids. The CDR3 loop reads CASRYALGRSTSYNEQFF. CDR3 in DNA: TGTGCCAGCAGGTACGCTTTAGGACGGTCAACCTCCTACAATGAGCAGTTCTTC.

This clonotype has just one count. This sequence joins TRBV6-5 and TRBJ2-7, with a possible D match to TRBD1 (5 bases). Trimming removed 5 bases from V and 3 bases from J, with 17 bases in between. The CDR3 sequence is 15 residues long. CDR1 is MNHEY, CDR2 SVGAGI, per germline. CDR3 region: CASSPFRVSGYEQYF. CDR3 sequence (DNA): TGTGCCAGCAGTCCCTTCAGGGTCTCGGGCTACGAGCAGTACTTC.

This clonotype was counted ten times or more. The rearrangement links TRBV28 to TRBJ2-5; D call uncertain. The germline V and J ends were trimmed by 2 bases and 5 bases, with 18 bases remaining between them. The CDR3 covers 16 residues. CDR1 is MDHEN, CDR2 SYDVKM, per germline. The CDR3 DNA reads as TGTGCCAGCAGTTTAGCGGCAGTTGTCGGTCTGGAGACCCAGTACTTC. The encoded protein is CASSLAAVVGLETQYF.

This clonotype has more than one count but fewer than ten. The chain recombines TRBV5-1 with TRBJ2-1; 11 bases are a match to TRBD2. The germline CDR1 and CDR2 sequences are SGHRS and YFSETQ. CDR3 length: 15 amino acids. V trimming: 2 bases; J trimming: 8 bases; junction bases outside the gene matches: 6. In DNA form, the CDR3 reads TGCGCCAGCAGCTTTTCACTAGCGGGAGTAGATGAGCAGTTCTTC. This encodes CASSFSLAGVDEQFF.

This clonotype came up many times. The chain uses TRBV29-1 and TRBJ2-1; D is possibly TRBD1 or TRBD2 (5 bases each). Trimming removed 7 bases at V and 9 bases at J, with 13 bases between. This CDR3 has 11 amino acids. Germline CDR1 SQVTM, CDR2 ANQGSEA. The CDR3 protein is CSATGTGEQFF. The DNA for the CDR3 is TGCAGCGCTACCGGGACCGGTGAGCAGTTCTTC.

The table lists this clonotype with many counts. This sequence joins TRBV7-2 and TRBJ2-5; no clear D gene. This CDR3 is 14 amino acids long. Trimming cost V 1 base and J 1 base, with 7 bases left between them. Germline values: CDR1 SGHTA, CDR2 FQGNSA. CDR3 protein: CASSLGRLQETQYF. The CDR3 DNA is TGTGCCAGCAGCTTAGGGCGCCTCCAAGAGACCCAGTACTTC.